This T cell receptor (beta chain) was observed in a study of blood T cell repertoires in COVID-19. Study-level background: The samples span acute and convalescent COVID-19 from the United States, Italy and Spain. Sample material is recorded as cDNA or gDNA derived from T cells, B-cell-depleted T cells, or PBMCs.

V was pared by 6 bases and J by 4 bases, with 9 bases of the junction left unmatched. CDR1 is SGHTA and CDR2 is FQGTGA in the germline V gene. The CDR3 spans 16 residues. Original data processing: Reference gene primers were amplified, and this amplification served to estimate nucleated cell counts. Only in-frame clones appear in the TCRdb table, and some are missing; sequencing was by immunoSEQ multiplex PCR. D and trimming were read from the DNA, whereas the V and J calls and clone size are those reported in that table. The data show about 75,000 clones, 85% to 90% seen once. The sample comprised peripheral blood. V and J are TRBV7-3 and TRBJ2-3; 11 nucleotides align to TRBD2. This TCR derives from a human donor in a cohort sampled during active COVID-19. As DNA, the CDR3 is TGTGCCAGCAGGGTACCAACTAGCGGGAGACCAGATACGCAGTATTTT. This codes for CASRVPTSGRPDTQYF.